This T cell receptor (beta chain) is drawn from a study of blood T cell repertoires in COVID-19. The CDR3 spans 14 residues. Germline loops: CDR1 MNHEY, CDR2 SVGEGT. Unmatched junction bases numbered 10, after V lost 5 bases and J lost 8 bases. The protocol was immunoSEQ multiplex PCR, while the TCRdb copy is restricted to in-frame clones and leaves out a portion. The table has some 99,000 clones, 81% seen once. The clonotype comes from an elderly woman with acute or convalescent COVID-19. The specimen sequenced was peripheral blood. V is TRBV6-2 or TRBV6-3 and J is TRBJ1-2; 8 bases fit TRBD1. CDR3 sequence: CASSPAWTGPGYTF. CDR3 DNA: TGTGCCAGCAGTCCGGCCTGGACAGGGCCCGGCTACACCTTC.